This T cell receptor (beta chain) was sequenced for a study of T cells in Graves' hyperthyroidism and ophthalmopathy. Study conclusions and caveats: With a median lead of approximately 6 months before onset, the model predicted ophthalmopathy.

Amplification of TCR beta CDR3 regions was performed using RNA transcripts as template. First-round RT-PCR with HTBI primers amplified the TCR CDR3 region. MiXCR, run by TCRdb on the multiplex PCR reads, gives a single entry per CDR3 protein. This sample has about 380,000 distinct CDR3 sequences, with around a sixth found just once. This clonotype was seen only once. No antigen is known for it. A read error may account for a junction end that differs from germline. The V gene's germline CDR1 is PRHDT and CDR2 FYEKMQ (reference sequence). The CDR3 length is 14 residues. Disease lasting under 3 months, a NOSPECS grade of at least 4, and a Clinical Activity Score of at least 3 were features of the ophthalmopathy patients. The PBMCs were taken from about 9.7 ml of fresh peripheral blood.

The source material was blood. The rearrangement links TRBV13 to TRBJ1-5; tentatively, D is TRBD1 (6 bases). The clonotype comes from a man younger than 35 with Graves' ophthalmopathy. The CDR3 sequence: CASSFGGRNQPQRF. CDR3 bases: TGTGCCAGCAGCTTCGGGGGGCGAAATCAGCCCCAGCGTTTT.